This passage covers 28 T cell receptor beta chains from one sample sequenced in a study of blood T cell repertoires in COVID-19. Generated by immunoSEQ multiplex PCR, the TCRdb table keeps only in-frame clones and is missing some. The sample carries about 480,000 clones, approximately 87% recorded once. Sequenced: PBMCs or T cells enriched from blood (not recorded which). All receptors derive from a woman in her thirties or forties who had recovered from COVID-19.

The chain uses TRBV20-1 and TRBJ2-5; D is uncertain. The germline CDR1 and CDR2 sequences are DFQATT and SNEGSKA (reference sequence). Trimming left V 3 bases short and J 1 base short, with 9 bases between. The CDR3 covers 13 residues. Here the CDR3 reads CSASLAFQETQYF. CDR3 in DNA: TGCAGTGCTAGTTTAGCCTTCCAAGAGACCCAGTACTTC.

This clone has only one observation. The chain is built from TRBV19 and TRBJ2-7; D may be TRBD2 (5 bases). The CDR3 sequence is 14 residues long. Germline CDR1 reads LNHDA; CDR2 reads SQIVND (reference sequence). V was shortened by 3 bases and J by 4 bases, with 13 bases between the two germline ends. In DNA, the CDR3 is TGTGCCAGTAGTATGGCCCCGGGAAGTTACGAGCAGTACTTC. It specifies CASSMAPGSYEQYF.

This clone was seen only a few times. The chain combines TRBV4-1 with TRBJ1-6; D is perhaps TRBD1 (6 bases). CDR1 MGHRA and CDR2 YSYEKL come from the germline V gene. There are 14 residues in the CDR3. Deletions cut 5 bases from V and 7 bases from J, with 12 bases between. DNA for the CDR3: TGCGCCAGCAGCTACGGGACATTCAATTCACCCCTCCACTTT. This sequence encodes CASSYGTFNSPLHF.

The CDR3 region has the DNA TGTGCCAGCAGCTCGGGACAGGGAAACACCATATATTTT. It yields the protein CASSSGQGNTIYF. The chain uses TRBV7-9 and TRBJ1-3; 7 positions agree with TRBD1. Germline V CDR1 and CDR2: SEHNR, FQNEAQ (reference sequence). There are 13 residues in the CDR3. The V and J ends lost 4 bases and 4 bases, in that order; junction bases with no gene match: 1.

The CDR3 DNA sequence: TGTGCCAGCAGCTTAGATACAGGGACGGGCTACACCTTC. Its translation: CASSLDTGTGYTF. This rearrangement joins TRBV11-3 to TRBJ1-2; a possible D gene is TRBD1 (6 bases). CDR1 SGHNT and CDR2 YENEEA come from the germline V gene. This CDR3 has 13 amino acids. V lost 0 bases and J 8 bases, leaving 10 bases between the germline ends.

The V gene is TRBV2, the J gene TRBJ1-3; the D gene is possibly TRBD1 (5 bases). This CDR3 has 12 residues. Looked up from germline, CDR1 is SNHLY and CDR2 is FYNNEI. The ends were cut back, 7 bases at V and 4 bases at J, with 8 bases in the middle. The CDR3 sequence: CASKAGGNTIYF. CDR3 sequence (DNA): TGTGCCAGCAAGGCAGGGGGAAACACCATATATTTT.

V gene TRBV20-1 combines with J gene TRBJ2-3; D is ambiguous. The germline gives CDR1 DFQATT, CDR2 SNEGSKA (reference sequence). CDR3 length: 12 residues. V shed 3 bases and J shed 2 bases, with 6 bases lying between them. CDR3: CSASTTTDTQYF. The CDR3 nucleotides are TGCAGTGCTAGTACAACCACAGATACGCAGTATTTT.

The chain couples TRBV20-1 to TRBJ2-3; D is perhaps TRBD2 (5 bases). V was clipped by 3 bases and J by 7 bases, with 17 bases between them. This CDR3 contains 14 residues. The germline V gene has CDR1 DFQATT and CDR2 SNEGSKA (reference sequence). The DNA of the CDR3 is TGCAGTGCTAGTCCCCAACGTCGGGGAAATACGCAGTATTTT. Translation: CSASPQRRGNTQYF.

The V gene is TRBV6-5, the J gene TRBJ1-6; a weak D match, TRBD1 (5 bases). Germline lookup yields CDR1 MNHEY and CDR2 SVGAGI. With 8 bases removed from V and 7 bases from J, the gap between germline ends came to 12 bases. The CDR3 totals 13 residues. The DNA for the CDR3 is TGTGCCAGCCTGGACACAGGCAATTCACCCCTCCACTTT. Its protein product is CASLDTGNSPLHF.

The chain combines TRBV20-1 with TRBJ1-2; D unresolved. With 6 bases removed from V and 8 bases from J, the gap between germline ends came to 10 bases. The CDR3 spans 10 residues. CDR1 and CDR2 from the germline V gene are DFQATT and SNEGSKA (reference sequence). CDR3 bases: TGCAGTGCCCAAGATAGAGGCTACACCTTC. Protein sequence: CSAQDRGYTF.

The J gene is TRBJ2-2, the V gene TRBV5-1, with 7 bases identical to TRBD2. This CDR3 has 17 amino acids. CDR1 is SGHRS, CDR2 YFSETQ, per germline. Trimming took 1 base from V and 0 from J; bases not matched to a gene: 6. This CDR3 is CASSLRALAANTGELFF. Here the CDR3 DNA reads TGCGCCAGCAGCTTGCGGGCGCTAGCGGCGAACACCGGGGAGCTGTTTTTT.

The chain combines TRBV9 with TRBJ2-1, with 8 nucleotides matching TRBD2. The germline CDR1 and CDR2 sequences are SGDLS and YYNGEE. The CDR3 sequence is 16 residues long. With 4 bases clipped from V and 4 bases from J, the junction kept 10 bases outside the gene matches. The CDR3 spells CASSLPVVAGYNEQFF. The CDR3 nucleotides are TGTGCCAGCAGCCTTCCCGTAGTAGCGGGATACAATGAGCAGTTCTTC.

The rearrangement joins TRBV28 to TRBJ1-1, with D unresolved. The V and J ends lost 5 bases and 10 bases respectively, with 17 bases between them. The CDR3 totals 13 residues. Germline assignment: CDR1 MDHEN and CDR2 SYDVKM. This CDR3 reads CASSPPGMRRAFF. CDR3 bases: TGTGCCAGCAGTCCTCCAGGTATGCGTCGAGCTTTCTTT.

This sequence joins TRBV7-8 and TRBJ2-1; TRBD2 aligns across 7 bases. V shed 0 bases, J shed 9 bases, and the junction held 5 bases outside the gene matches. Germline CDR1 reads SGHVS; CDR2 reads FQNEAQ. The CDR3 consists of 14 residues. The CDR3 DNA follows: TGTGCCAGCAGCTTAGCAAGGGCTAGCGGTGAGCAGTTCTTC. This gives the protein CASSLARASGEQFF.

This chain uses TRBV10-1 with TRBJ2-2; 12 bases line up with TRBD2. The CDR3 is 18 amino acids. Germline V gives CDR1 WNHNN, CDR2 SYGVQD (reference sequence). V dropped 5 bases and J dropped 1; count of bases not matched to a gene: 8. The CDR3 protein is CASSKLAGGLLNTGELFF. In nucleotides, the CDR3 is TGCGCCAGCAGTAAACTAGCGGGAGGTCTTTTGAACACCGGGGAGCTGTTTTTT.

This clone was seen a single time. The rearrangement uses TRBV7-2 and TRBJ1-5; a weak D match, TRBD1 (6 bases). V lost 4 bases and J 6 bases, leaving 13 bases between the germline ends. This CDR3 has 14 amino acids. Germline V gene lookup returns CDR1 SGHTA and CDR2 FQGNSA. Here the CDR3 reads CASSSRGLGQPQHF. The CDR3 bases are TGTGCCAGCAGCTCCAGGGGTTTGGGTCAGCCCCAGCATTTT.

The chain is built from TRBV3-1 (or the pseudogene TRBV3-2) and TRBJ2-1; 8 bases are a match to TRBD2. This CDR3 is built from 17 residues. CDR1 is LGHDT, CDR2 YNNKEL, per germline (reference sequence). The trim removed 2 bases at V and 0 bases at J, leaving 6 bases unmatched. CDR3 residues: CASSQYTSGSSYNEQFF. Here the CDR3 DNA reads TGTGCCAGCAGCCAATATACCAGCGGGAGCTCCTACAATGAGCAGTTCTTC.

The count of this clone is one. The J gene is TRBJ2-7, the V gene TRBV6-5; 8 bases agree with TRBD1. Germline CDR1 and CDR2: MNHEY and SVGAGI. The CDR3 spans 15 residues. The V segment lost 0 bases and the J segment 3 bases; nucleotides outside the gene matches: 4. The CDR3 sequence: CASSYSQGANYEQYF. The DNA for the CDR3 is TGTGCCAGCAGTTACTCGCAGGGGGCTAACTACGAGCAGTACTTC.

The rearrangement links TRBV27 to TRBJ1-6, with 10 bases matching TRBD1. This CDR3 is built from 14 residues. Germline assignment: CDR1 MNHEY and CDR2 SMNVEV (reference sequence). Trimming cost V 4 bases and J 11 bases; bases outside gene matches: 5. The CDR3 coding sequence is TGTGCCAGCAGTTCTGGGACAGGGGAAACACCCCTCCACTTT. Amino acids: CASSSGTGETPLHF.

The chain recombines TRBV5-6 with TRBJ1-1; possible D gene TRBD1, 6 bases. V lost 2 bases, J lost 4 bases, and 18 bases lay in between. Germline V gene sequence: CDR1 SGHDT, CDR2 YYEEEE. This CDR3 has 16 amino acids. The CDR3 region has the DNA TGTGCCAGCAGCTTCCGGGCCCCTCGAGGGGGCACTGAAGCTTTCTTT. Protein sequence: CASSFRAPRGGTEAFF.

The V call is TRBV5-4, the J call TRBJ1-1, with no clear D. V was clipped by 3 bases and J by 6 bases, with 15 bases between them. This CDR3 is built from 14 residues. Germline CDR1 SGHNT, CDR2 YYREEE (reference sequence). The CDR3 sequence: CASSSEGRSAEAFF. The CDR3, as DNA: TGTGCCAGCAGCTCGGAGGGAAGGAGCGCTGAAGCTTTCTTT. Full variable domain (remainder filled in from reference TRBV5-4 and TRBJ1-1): ETGVTQSPTHLIKTRGQQVTLRCSSQSGHNTVSWYQQALGQGPQFIFQYYREEENGRGNFPPRFSGLQFPNYSSELNVNALELDDSALYLCASSSEGRSAEAFFGQGTRLTVV.

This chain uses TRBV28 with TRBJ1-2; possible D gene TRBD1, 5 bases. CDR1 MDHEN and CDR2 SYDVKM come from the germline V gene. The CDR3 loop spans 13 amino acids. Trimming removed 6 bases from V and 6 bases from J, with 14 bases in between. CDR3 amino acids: CASRTLGGDGYTF. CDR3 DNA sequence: TGTGCCAGCAGGACTCTTGGGGGGGATGGCTACACCTTC.

The DNA of the CDR3 is TGTGCCAGCAGCCTGTTGGGCGGCCAGGGCTACAATGAGCAGTTCTTC. Translating gives CASSLLGGQGYNEQFF. J is TRBJ2-1 and V is TRBV3-1 (or the pseudogene TRBV3-2), with D possibly matching TRBD1 (5 bases). Trimming removed 4 bases at V and 3 bases at J, with 16 bases between. This CDR3 has 16 amino acids. Germline V gives CDR1 LGHDT, CDR2 YNNKEL (reference sequence).

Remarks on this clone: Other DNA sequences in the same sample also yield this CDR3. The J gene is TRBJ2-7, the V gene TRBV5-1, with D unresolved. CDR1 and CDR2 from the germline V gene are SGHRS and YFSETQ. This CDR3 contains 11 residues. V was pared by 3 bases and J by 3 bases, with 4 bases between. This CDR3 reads CASSSGYEQYF. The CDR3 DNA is TGCGCCAGCAGCTCGGGCTACGAGCAGTACTTC.

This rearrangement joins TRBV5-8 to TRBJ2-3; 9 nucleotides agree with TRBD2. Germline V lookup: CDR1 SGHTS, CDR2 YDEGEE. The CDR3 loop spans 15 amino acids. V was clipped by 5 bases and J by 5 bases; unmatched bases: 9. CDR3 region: CASSPSGIWGDTQYF. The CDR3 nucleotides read TGTGCCAGCAGTCCTAGCGGGATTTGGGGAGATACGCAGTATTTT.

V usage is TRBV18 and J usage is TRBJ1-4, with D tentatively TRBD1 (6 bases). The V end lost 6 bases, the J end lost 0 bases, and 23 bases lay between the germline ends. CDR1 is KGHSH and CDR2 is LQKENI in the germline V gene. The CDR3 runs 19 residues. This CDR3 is CASSQLKQGPHATNEKLFF. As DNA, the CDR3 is TGTGCCAGCTCCCAACTCAAACAGGGACCCCATGCAACTAATGAAAAACTGTTTTTT.

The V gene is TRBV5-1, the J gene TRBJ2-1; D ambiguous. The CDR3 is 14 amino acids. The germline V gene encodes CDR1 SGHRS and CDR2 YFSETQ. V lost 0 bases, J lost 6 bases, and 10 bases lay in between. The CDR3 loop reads CASSLESWSNEQFF. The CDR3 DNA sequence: TGCGCCAGCAGCTTGGAATCTTGGAGCAATGAGCAGTTCTTC.

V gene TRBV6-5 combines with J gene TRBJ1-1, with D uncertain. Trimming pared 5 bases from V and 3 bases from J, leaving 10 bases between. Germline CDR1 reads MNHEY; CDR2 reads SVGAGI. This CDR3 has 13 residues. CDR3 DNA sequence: TGTGCCAGCAGTCTTACAGCTGACACTGAAGCTTTCTTT. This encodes CASSLTADTEAFF.